A selection of T cell receptor beta chains follows, all from one sample in a study of T cell repertoires in aging, cancer and after chemotherapy. Using its own MiXCR run on the multiplex PCR reads, TCRdb lists one record per CDR3 protein. Among nearly 600 distinct CDR3 sequences listed, approximately 19% were seen once. The material sequenced was blood. Every receptor here comes from a human donor with a solid tumor. Both conserved end residues are part of each CDR3. Each record gives: V gene, clone size, D gene, J gene, CDR3 protein, CDR3 DNA. D genes are given only for firm matches. Rows give clone size only sometimes, using once, few, many, or a class for an expanded clone.

V: TRBV7-9
size: few
D: NA
J: TRBJ1-1
CDR3: CASSPFSPGLNTEAFF
DNA: TGTGCCAGCAGCCCCTTTTCACCCGGATTGAACACTGAAGCTTTCTTT

V: TRBV7-9
size: medium-sized
D: TRBD2
J: TRBJ2-3
CDR3: CASSPTSGITDTQYF
DNA: TGTGCCAGCAGCCCAACTAGCGGTATCACAGATACGCAGTATTTT

V: TRBV6-5
size: large
D: NA
J: TRBJ1-2
CDR3: CASSQTGLPGYGYTF
DNA: TGTGCCAGCAGTCAAACAGGACTGCCGGGCTATGGCTACACCTTC

V: TRBV12-3/TRBV12-4
size: NA
D: NA
J: TRBJ1-4
CDR3: CASGRNEKLFF
DNA: TGTGCCAGCGGCCGTAATGAAAAACTGTTTTTT

V: TRBV5-1
size: medium-sized
D: NA
J: TRBJ2-1
CDR3: CASSLTQNNEQFF
DNA: TGCGCCAGCAGCTTGACGCAAAACAATGAGCAGTTCTTC

V: TRBV7-2
size: NA
D: NA
J: TRBJ1-2
CDR3: CASSQDPLRAGYTF
DNA: TGCGCCAGCAGCCAAGACCCTTTACGCGCCGGCTACACCTTC

V: TRBV27
size: few
D: NA
J: TRBJ1-6
CDR3: CASSLSMGGASPLHF
DNA: TGTGCCAGCAGTTTATCAATGGGGGGCGCGTCACCCCTCCACTTT

V: TRBV6-2/TRBV6-3
size: large
D: NA
J: TRBJ2-1
CDR3: CASSNGNPNEQFF
DNA: TGTGCCAGCAGTAACGGGAACCCTAATGAGCAGTTCTTC

V: TRBV4-3
size: NA
D: NA
J: TRBJ2-1
CDR3: CASSQVYTGGMRNEQFF
DNA: TGCGCCAGCAGCCAAGTTTATACGGGGGGCATGCGAAATGAGCAGTTCTTC

V: TRBV12-3/TRBV12-4
size: NA
D: NA
J: TRBJ2-2
CDR3: CASSPDYTGELFF
DNA: TGTGCCAGCAGCCCGGACTACACCGGGGAGCTGTTTTTT

V: TRBV27
size: large
D: NA
J: TRBJ2-7
CDR3: CASSEGTYEQYF
DNA: TGTGCCAGCAGTGAAGGGACCTACGAGCAGTACTTC